A selection of T cell receptor beta chains follows, all from one sample in a study of T cell repertoires in cytomegalovirus infection. In TCRdb, the reads were re-called with MiXCR into one record per CDR3 protein. The sample lists 200,000 to 300,000 distinct CDR3 sequences, approximately 9.1% occurring once. The sample was PBMCs. These TCRs come from a human donor in good health (CMV status not recorded). Some clones in this sample may be carry-over from other donors' samples. CDR3s include the opening cysteine and the closing phenylalanine or tryptophan. The D gene is left open where the match is weak. Rows give clone size only sometimes, using once, few, many, or a class for an expanded clone.

CDR3	DNA	V	J	size	D
CASSLVGGRTEAFF	TGTGCCAGCAGTTTAGTAGGGGGCCGGACTGAAGCTTTCTTT	TRBV12-3/TRBV12-4	TRBJ1-1	-	TRBD1
CASSLDFGSNQPQHF	TGTGCCAGCAGCTTAGATTTTGGAAGCAATCAGCCCCAGCATTTT	TRBV7-8	TRBJ1-5	many	-
CASRSFRGSNQPQHF	TGTGCCAGTAGATCATTTAGGGGTAGCAATCAGCCCCAGCATTTT	TRBV19	TRBJ1-5	-	-
CASSPRTGFPYEQYF	TGCGCCAGCAGCCCCCGGACAGGGTTCCCCTACGAGCAGTACTTC	TRBV5-1	TRBJ2-7	many	TRBD1
CASSLAPSGGAVTDTQYF	TGTGCCAGCAGCCTAGCCCCTAGCGGGGGGGCGGTAACAGATACGCAGTATTTT	TRBV5-4	TRBJ2-3	-	TRBD2
CASSLTGPPNQPQHF	TGTGCCAGCAGTTTAACAGGGCCGCCCAATCAGCCCCAGCATTTT	TRBV28	TRBJ1-5	few	-
CASRGDWDSYEQYF	TGTGCCAGCAGAGGGGACTGGGACTCCTACGAGCAGTACTTC	TRBV7-9	TRBJ2-7	-	-
CASSLRVLGDEQYF	TGTGCCAGCAGTTTAAGGGTTCTCGGGGATGAGCAGTACTTC	TRBV27	TRBJ2-7	many	-
CASSESTGGPREQYF	TGCGCCAGCAGTGAGTCGACGGGAGGCCCGAGGGAGCAGTACTTC	TRBV10-1	TRBJ2-7	many	TRBD2
CASSEGANSDTFQETQYF	TGTGCCAGCAGTGAAGGAGCAAACAGCGACACTTTCCAAGAGACCCAGTACTTC	TRBV25-1	TRBJ2-5	many	-
CASSLFPPSYGYTF	TGTGCCAGCAGCTTATTTCCCCCCTCCTATGGCTACACCTTC	TRBV7-2	TRBJ1-2	many	-
CASIEQPGPLRGYTF	TGCGCCAGCATCGAGCAGCCGGGACCCCTAAGGGGCTACACCTTC	TRBV5-1	TRBJ1-2	-	-
CASSLGSGTNGYTF	TGTGCCAGCAGCTTAGGATCAGGAACGAATGGCTACACCTTC	TRBV7-2	TRBJ1-2	many	-
CASSRLPVSTLTDEQFF	TGTGCCAGCAGCCGGTTACCAGTAAGTACGTTGACCGATGAGCAGTTCTTC	TRBV3-1	TRBJ2-1	-	-
CASRLGRGIRVDYGYTF	TGTGCCAGCAGACTCGGCAGGGGGATCCGGGTGGACTATGGCTACACCTTC	TRBV28	TRBJ1-2	many	TRBD1
CASSLDGGRASPLHF	TGTGCCAGCAGCTTAGACGGGGGGCGCGCATCACCCCTCCACTTT	TRBV7-2	TRBJ1-6	many	-
CASTRQGYGYTF	TGTGCCAGCACCCGACAGGGCTATGGCTACACCTTC	TRBV7-2	TRBJ1-2	many	TRBD1
CASSFMVLAGVFGELFF	TGTGCCAGCAGTTTTATGGTCCTAGCGGGAGTGTTCGGGGAGCTGTTTTTT	TRBV12-3/TRBV12-4	TRBJ2-2	many	TRBD2
CASSMSSFAGSNQPQHF	TGTGCCAGTAGTATGTCCTCCTTCGCTGGAAGCAATCAGCCCCAGCATTTT	TRBV19	TRBJ1-5	-	-
CASRRDTKNIQYF	TGTGCCAGCAGGCGAGACACGAAAAACATTCAGTACTTC	TRBV12-3/TRBV12-4	TRBJ2-4	-	-
CASSPGTFYNEQFF	TGTGCCAGCAGCCCCGGGACTTTCTACAATGAGCAGTTCTTC	TRBV12-3/TRBV12-4	TRBJ2-1	many	-
CASSVNPGANYGYTF	TGTGCCAGCAGCGTAAATCCCGGTGCTAACTATGGCTACACCTTC	TRBV7-8	TRBJ1-2	many	-
CASSYSSGAYEQYF	TGTGCCAGCAGTTACTCGAGTGGGGCCTACGAGCAGTACTTC	TRBV6-6	TRBJ2-7	-	-
CISVPEERGGKGPYEQYF	-	TRBV7-5	TRBJ2-7	-	-
CASSAFRDSNQPQHF	TGTGCCAGCAGCGCGTTCCGGGACAGCAATCAGCCCCAGCATTTT	TRBV7-8	TRBJ1-5	many	-
CASSLRTSGRTDTQYF	TGTGCCAGCAGCCTACGGACTAGCGGGAGGACAGATACGCAGTATTTT	TRBV7-2	TRBJ2-3	many	TRBD2
CASSQGVGELFF	TGTGCCAGCAGCCAAGGTGTCGGGGAGCTGTTTTTT	TRBV3-1	TRBJ2-2	-	-
CASSPRGRGTEAFF	TGTGCCAGCAGTCCAAGGGGGCGCGGCACTGAAGCTTTCTTT	TRBV7-2	TRBJ1-1	many	TRBD1
CASRSRGWNTEAFF	TGTGCCAGCAGGTCCAGGGGTTGGAACACTGAAGCTTTCTTT	TRBV6-2/TRBV6-3	TRBJ1-1	few	-
CASQGGARNTEAFF	TGTGCCAGCCAAGGCGGGGCCCGGAACACTGAAGCTTTCTTT	TRBV25-1	TRBJ1-1	many	-
CASSTTRTAVLVRGEQFF	TGTGCCAGCAGCACAACCCGGACAGCGGTATTAGTTCGTGGTGAGCAGTTCTTC	TRBV28	TRBJ2-1	few	-
CASSQSSDTEAFF	TGTGCCAGCAGCCAGAGTTCGGACACTGAAGCTTTCTTT	TRBV11-2	TRBJ1-1	many	-
CASSLGYTGLARYGYTF	TGTGCCAGCAGCTTAGGGTACACCGGCCTGGCTCGCTATGGCTACACCTTC	TRBV7-2	TRBJ1-2	many	-
CASGGQPNTGELFF	TGTGCCAGTGGGGGACAGCCGAACACCGGGGAGCTGTTTTTT	TRBV28	TRBJ2-2	-	TRBD1
CASRPRQTSDEKLFF	TGTGCCAGCAGACCTCGACAGACCTCTGATGAAAAACTGTTTTTT	TRBV12-3/TRBV12-4	TRBJ1-4	-	-
CASSPRDEQYF	TGTGCCAGCAGCCCGCGGGACGAGCAGTACTTC	TRBV7-2	TRBJ2-7	many	-
CASSSRSGSAGNTIYF	TGTGCCAGCAGCTCAAGGTCAGGTTCGGCTGGAAACACCATATATTTT	TRBV7-2	TRBJ1-3	many	-
CASSLGTNLHSNQPQHF	TGTGCCAGCAGCTTAGGGACCAATCTGCATAGCAATCAGCCCCAGCATTTT	TRBV7-2	TRBJ1-5	many	-
CASSLGRYEQYF	TGTGCCAGCAGTCTGGGACGCTACGAGCAGTACTTC	TRBV28	TRBJ2-7	-	-
CAWSVSSGGAYEQYF	TGTGCCTGGAGCGTCTCTAGCGGGGGGGCCTACGAGCAGTACTTC	TRBV30	TRBJ2-7	few	TRBD2
CASSKDSRGSEQYF	TGTGCCAGCAGCAAGGACTCACGCGGGAGCGAGCAGTACTTC	TRBV5-5	TRBJ2-7	many	TRBD2
CASSAGNTDTQYF	TGCGCCAGCAGCGCTGGCAACACAGATACGCAGTATTTT	TRBV5-1	TRBJ2-3	many	-
CASEGGDNQPQHF	TGTGCCAGCGAGGGAGGGGACAATCAGCCCCAGCATTTT	TRBV6-2/TRBV6-3	TRBJ1-5	many	-
CASSLAGGDNSPLHF	TGTGCCAGCAGCTTAGCTGGTGGGGATAATTCACCCCTCCACTTT	TRBV7-9	TRBJ1-6	few	-
CASSEFQEQFF	TGTGCCAGCAGCGAGTTTCAAGAGCAGTTCTTC	TRBV7-2	TRBJ2-1	many	-
CASSLSAGVIDTQYF	TGTGCCAGCAGCTTGTCCGCGGGAGTGATAGATACGCAGTATTTT	TRBV5-6	TRBJ2-3	few	TRBD2
CASSPGGGSTNYGYTF	TGTGCCAGCAGCCCCGGGGGGGGATCCACTAACTATGGCTACACCTTC	TRBV7-2	TRBJ1-2	medium-sized	-
CASSPGTGGGDSYEQYF	TGTGCCAGCAGTCCTGGGACAGGGGGAGGTGACTCCTACGAGCAGTACTTC	TRBV28	TRBJ2-7	many	TRBD1
CASSYSSGGGGNEQYF	TGTGCCAGCAGTTACTCGAGCGGGGGGGGAGGTAACGAGCAGTACTTC	TRBV6-6	TRBJ2-7	few	TRBD2
CASRRREGAGYTF	TGTGCCAGCAGGCGAAGAGAGGGGGCCGGCTACACCTTC	TRBV12-3/TRBV12-4	TRBJ1-2	many	TRBD1
CASSEFQRTDYGYTF	TGTGCCAGCAGTGAATTCCAGAGGACGGATTATGGCTACACCTTC	TRBV25-1	TRBJ1-2	-	-
CASSYGGQAGAYEQYF	TGTGCCAGCAGTTACGGTGGGCAGGCGGGGGCCTACGAGCAGTACTTC	TRBV6-6	TRBJ2-7	-	TRBD2